These 3 T cell receptor beta chains came from one sample sequenced in a study of cytomegalovirus exposure and HLA in healthy donors. Use of 60 Vbeta and 13 Jbeta primers characterized the PCR. Method: immunoSEQ multiplex PCR; TCRdb's copy keeps in-frame clones and lacks some. The table has 150,000 to 200,000 clones, around 75% seen once. What was sequenced was PBMCs. The receptors derive from a young man in good health and CMV-seropositive.

This clone was recorded once. The genes are TRBV11-3 and TRBJ2-5; a weak D match, TRBD2 (6 bases). CDR3 length: 14 residues. The V and J ends lost 3 bases and 2 bases respectively, with 10 bases between them. CDR1 is SGHNT, CDR2 YENEEA, per germline. The CDR3 DNA reads as TGTGCCAGCAGCTTCAGCGGGCAACAAGAGACCCAGTACTTC. Protein product: CASSFSGQQETQYF. Looking up the rest from reference TRBV11-3 and TRBJ2-5 gives the full variable domain: EAGVVQSPRYKIIEKKQPVAFWCNPISGHNTLYWYLQNLGQGPELLIRYENEEAVDDSQLPKDRFSAERLKGVDSTLKIQPAELGDSAVYLCASSFSGQQETQYFGPGTRLLVL.

This clone has more than one count but fewer than ten. This chain uses TRBV30 with TRBJ1-4; 9 bases fit TRBD1. Germline lookup yields CDR1 GTSNPN and CDR2 SVGIG (reference sequence). CDR3 length equals 17 residues. The J segment lost 5 bases and the V segment lost 2 bases, leaving 12 bases of the junction unmatched. The DNA of the CDR3 is TGTGCCTGGAGTCCCCCCCGTTGGGACAGGGAAAATGAAAAACTGTTTTTT. Translated: CAWSPPRWDRENEKLFF.

This clone appeared a few times. The chain links TRBV2 to TRBJ2-5, with 9 bases identical to TRBD2. Germline values: CDR1 SNHLY, CDR2 FYNNEI. V lost 3 bases and J lost 4; bases outside the gene matches: 6. The CDR3 covers 15 residues. The CDR3 nucleotides read TGTGCCAGCAGTGAGGAGCGGGGGGTCGGAGAGACCCAGTACTTC. Translated, it gives CASSEERGVGETQYF.